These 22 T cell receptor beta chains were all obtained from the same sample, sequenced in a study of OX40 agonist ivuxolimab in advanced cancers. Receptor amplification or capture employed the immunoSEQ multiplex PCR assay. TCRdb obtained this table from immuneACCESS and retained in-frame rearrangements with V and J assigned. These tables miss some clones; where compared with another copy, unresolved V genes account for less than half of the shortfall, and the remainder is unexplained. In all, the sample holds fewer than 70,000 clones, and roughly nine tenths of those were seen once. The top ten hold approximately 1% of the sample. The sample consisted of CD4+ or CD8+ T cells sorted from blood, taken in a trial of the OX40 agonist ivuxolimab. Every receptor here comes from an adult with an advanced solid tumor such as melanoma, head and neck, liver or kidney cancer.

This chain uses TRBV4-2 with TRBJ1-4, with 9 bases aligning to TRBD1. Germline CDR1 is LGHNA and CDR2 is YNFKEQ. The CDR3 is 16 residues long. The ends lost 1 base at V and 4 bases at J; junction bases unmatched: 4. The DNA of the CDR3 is TGTGCCAGCAGCCAAGGCGCGGACAGGGGTAATGAAAAACTGTTTTTT. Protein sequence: CASSQGADRGNEKLFF.

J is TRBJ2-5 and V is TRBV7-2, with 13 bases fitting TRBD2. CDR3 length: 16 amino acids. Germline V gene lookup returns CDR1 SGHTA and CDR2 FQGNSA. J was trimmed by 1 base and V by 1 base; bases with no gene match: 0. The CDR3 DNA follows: TGTGCCAGCAGCTTAGGGACTAGCGGGGGCCAAGAGACCCAGTACTTC. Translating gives CASSLGTSGGQETQYF.

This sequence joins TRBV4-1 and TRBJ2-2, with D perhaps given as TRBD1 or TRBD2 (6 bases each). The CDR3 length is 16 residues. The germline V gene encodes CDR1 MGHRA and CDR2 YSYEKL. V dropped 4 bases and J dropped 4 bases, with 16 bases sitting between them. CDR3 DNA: TGCGCCAGCAGCCCGGGGGCGGACCAGGGCACCGGGGAGCTGTTTTTT. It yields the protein CASSPGADQGTGELFF.

CDR3 in amino acids: CASSLRDRGTEAFF. DNA of the CDR3: TGTGCCAGCAGCCTCCGGGACAGGGGCACTGAAGCTTTCTTT. The chain uses TRBV5-5 and TRBJ1-1; 10 bases match TRBD1. This CDR3 contains 14 residues. The ends lost 4 bases at V and 4 bases at J; junction bases unmatched: 4. CDR1 and CDR2 from the germline V gene are SGHKS and YYEKEE (reference sequence). The variable domain in full, completed from reference TRBV5-5 and TRBJ1-1, reads DAGVTQSPTHLIKTRGQQVTLRCSPISGHKSVSWYQQVLGQGPQFIFQYYEKEERGRGNFPDRFSARQFPNYSSELNVNALLLGDSALYLCASSLRDRGTEAFFGQGTRLTVV.

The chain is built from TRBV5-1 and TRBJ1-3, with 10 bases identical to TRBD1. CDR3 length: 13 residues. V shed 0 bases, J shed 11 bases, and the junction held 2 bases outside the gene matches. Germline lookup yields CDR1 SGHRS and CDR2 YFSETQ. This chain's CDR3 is CASSLGQGAAIYF. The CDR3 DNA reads TGCGCCAGCAGCTTGGGACAGGGGGCCGCCATATATTTT. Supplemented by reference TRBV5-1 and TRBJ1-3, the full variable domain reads KAGVTQTPRYLIKTRGQQVTLSCSPISGHRSVSWYQQTPGQGLQFLFEYFSETQRNKGNFPGRFSGRQFSNSRSEMNVSTLELGDSALYLCASSLGQGAAIYFGEGSWLTVV.

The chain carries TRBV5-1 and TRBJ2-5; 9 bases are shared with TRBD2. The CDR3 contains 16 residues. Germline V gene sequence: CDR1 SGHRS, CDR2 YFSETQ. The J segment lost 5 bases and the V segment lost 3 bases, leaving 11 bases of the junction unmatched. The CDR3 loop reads CASSSTVRGGRETQYF. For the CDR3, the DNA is TGCGCCAGCAGCTCGACTGTGCGGGGGGGCCGGGAGACCCAGTACTTC.

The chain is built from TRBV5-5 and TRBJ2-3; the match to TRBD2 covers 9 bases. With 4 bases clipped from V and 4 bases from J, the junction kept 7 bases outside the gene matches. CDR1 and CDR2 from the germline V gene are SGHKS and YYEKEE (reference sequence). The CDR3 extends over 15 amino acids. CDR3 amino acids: CASSVGTSGPDTQYF. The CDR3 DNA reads TGTGCCAGCAGCGTGGGCACTAGCGGGCCAGATACGCAGTATTTT.

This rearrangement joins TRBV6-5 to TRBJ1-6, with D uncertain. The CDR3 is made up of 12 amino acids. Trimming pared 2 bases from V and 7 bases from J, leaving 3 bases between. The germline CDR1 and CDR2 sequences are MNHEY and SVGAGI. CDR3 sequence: CASSYRNSPLHF. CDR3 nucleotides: TGTGCCAGCAGTTACCGCAATTCACCCCTCCACTTT.

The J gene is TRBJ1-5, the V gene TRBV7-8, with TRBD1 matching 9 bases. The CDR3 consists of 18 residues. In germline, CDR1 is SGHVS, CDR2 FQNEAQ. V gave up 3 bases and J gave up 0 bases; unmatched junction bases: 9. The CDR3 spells CASSLIWTGANSNQPQHF. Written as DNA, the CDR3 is TGTGCCAGCAGCTTGATATGGACAGGGGCCAATAGCAATCAGCCCCAGCATTTT.

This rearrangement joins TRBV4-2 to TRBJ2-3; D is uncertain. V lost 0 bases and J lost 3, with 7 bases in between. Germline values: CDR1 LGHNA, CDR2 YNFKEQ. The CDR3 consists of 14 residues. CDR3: CASSQDSGTDTQYF. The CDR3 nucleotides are TGTGCCAGCAGCCAAGATAGTGGGACAGATACGCAGTATTTT.

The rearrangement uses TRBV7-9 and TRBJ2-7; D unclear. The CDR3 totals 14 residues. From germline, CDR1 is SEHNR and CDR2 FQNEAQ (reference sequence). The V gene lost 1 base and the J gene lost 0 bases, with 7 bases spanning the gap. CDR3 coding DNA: TGTGCCAGCAGCTTAGACCCCAACTCCTACGAGCAGTACTTC. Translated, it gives CASSLDPNSYEQYF.

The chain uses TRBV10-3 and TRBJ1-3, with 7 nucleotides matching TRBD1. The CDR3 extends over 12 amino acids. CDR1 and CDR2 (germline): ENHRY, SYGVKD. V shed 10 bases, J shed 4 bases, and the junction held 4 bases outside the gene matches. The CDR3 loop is CATADRGNTIYF. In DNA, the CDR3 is TGTGCCACCGCGGACAGGGGAAACACCATATATTTT.

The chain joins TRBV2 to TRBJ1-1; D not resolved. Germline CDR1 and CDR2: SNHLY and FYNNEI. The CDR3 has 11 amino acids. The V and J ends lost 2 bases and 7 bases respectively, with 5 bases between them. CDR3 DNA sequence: TGTGCCAGCAGTGAAACGGTTGAAGCTTTCTTT. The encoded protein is CASSETVEAFF.

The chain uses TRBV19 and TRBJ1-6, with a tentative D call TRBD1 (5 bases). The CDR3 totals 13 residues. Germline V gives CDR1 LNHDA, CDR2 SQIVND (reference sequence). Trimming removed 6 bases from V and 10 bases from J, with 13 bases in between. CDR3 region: CASSHGGGSPLHF. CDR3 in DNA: TGTGCCAGTAGCCATGGGGGGGGATCACCCCTCCACTTT. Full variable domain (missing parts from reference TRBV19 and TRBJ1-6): DGGITQSPKYLFRKEGQNVTLSCEQNLNHDAMYWYRQDPGQGLRLIYYSQIVNDFQKGDIAEGYSVSREKKESFPLTVTSAQKNPTAFYLCASSHGGGSPLHFGNGTRLTVT.

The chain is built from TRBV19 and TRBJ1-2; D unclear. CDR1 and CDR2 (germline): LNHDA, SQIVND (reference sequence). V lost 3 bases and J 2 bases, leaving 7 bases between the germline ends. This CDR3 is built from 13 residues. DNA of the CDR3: TGTGCCAGTAGTATTAAGGCGAACTATGGCTACACCTTC. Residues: CASSIKANYGYTF. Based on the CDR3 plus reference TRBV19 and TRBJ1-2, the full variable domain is DGGITQSPKYLFRKEGQNVTLSCEQNLNHDAMYWYRQDPGQGLRLIYYSQIVNDFQKGDIAEGYSVSREKKESFPLTVTSAQKNPTAFYLCASSIKANYGYTFGSGTRLTVV.

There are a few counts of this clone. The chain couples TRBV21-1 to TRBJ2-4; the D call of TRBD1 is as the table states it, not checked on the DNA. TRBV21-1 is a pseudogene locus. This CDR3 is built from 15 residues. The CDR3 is CAGETGTHGKNIQYF. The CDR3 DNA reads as TGTGCCGGAGAGACAGGCACCCATGGGAAAAACATTCAGTACTTC.

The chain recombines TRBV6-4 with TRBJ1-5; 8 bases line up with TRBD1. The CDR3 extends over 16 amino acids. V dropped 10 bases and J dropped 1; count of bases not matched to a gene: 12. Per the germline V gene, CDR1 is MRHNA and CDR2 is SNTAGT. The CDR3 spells CANTGQGAWSNQPQHF. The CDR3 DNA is TGTGCCAACACTGGACAGGGCGCTTGGAGCAATCAGCCCCAGCATTTT.

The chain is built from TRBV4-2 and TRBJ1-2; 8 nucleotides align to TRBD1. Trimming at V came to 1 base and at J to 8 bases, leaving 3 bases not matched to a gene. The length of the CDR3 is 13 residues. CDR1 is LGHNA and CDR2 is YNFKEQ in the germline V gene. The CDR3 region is CASSQAGGEGYTF. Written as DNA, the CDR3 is TGTGCCAGCAGCCAAGCAGGGGGCGAGGGCTACACCTTC.

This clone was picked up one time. The CDR3 sequence is CASSLVGSDKNYGYTF. The CDR3 DNA reads as TGTGCCAGCAGTTTGGTAGGGAGTGATAAAAACTATGGCTACACCTTC. This rearrangement joins TRBV6-5 to TRBJ1-2; D uncertain. The V gene's germline CDR1 is MNHEY and CDR2 SVGAGI. The V and J ends lost 4 bases and 2 bases respectively, with 17 bases between them. The CDR3 loop spans 16 amino acids.

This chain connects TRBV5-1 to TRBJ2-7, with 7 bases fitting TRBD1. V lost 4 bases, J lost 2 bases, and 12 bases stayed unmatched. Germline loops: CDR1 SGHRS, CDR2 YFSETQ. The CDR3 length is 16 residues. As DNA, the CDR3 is TGCGCCAGCAGCGGGGCTCCAGGGGGAAGAACCTACGAGCAGTACTTC. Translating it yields CASSGAPGGRTYEQYF.

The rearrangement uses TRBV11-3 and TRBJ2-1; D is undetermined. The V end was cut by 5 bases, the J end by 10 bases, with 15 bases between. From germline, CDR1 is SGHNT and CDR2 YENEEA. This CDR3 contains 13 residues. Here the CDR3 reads CASSENIRAEQFF. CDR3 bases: TGTGCCAGCAGCGAAAACATCCGAGCGGAGCAGTTCTTC. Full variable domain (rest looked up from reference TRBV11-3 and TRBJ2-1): EAGVVQSPRYKIIEKKQPVAFWCNPISGHNTLYWYLQNLGQGPELLIRYENEEAVDDSQLPKDRFSAERLKGVDSTLKIQPAELGDSAVYLCASSENIRAEQFFGPGTRLTVL.

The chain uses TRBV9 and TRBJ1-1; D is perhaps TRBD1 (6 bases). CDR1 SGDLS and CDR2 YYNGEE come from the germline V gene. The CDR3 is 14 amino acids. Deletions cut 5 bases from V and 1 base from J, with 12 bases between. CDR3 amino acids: CASREGHENTEAFF. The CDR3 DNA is TGTGCCAGCAGGGAGGGACATGAGAACACTGAAGCTTTCTTT.